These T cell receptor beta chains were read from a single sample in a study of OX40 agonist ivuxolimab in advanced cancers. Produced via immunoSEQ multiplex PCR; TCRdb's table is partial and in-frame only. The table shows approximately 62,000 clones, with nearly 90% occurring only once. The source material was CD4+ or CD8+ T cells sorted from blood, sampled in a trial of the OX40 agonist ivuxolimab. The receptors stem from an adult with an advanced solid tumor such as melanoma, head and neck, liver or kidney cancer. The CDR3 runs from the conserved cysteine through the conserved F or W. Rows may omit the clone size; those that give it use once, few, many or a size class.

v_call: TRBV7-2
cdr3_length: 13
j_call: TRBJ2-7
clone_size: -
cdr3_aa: CASSPDREDEQYF

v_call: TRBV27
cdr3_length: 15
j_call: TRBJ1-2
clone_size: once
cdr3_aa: CASSFHGGLSYGYTF

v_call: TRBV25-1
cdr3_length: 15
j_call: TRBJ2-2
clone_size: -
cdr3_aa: CASREAGTNTGELFF

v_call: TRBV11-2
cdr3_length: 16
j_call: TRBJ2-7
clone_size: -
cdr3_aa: CASSPGQGWVSYEQYF

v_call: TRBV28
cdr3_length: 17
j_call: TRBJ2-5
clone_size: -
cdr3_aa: CASSLAYPREGEETQYF

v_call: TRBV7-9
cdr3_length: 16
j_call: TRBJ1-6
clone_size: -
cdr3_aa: CASSLERGTGYSPLHF

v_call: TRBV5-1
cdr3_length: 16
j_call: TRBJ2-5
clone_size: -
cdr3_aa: CASSLEPIAGQETQYF

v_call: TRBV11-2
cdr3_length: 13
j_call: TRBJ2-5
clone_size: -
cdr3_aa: CASSPSGKETQYF

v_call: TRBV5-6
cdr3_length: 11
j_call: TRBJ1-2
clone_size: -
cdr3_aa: CASSWEEGYTF

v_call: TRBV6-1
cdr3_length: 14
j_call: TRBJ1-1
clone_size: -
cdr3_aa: CASGSRRVNTEAFF

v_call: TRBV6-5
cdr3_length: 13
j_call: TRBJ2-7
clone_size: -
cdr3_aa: CASSPTNPYEQYF

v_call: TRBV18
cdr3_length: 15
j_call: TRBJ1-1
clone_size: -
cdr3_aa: CASSPQRQENTEAFF

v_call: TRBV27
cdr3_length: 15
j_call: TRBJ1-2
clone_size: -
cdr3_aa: CASSFQGQGNYGYTF

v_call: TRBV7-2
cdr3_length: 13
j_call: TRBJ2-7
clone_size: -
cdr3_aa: CASSRKGAYEQYF

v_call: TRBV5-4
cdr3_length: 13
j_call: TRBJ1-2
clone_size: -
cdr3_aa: CASSSDGNYGYTF

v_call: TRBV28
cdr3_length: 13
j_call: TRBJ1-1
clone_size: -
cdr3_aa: CASNPPGNTEAFF

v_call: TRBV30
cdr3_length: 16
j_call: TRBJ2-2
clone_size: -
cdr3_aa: CAWSRGLAKNTGELFF

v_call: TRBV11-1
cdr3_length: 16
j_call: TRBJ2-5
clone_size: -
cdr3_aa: CASSSGTGSLGETQYF

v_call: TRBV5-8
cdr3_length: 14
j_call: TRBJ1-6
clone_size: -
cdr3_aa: CASSPDTSYSPLHF

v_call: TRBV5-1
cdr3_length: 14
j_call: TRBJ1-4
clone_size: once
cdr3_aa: CASSRDSPNEKLFF

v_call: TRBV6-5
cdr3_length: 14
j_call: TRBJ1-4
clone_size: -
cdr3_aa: CASNERGPNEKLFF

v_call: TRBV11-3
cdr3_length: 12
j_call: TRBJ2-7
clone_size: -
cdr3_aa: CASSLTEDEQYF

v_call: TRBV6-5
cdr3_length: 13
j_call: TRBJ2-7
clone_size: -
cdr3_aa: CASSQEGHSEQYF

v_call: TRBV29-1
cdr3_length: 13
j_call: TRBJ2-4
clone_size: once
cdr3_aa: CSVGAGGMDIQYF

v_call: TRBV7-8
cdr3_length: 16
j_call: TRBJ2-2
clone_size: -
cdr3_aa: CASSFYRSSNTGELFF

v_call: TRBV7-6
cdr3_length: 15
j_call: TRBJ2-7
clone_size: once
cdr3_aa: CASSLGQGGVYEQYF

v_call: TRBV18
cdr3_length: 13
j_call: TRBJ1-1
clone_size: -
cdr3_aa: CASSPMMDTEAFF

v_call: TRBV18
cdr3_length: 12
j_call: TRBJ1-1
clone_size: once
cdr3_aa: CASSPPGDAAFF

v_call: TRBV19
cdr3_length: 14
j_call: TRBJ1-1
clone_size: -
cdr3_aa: CASSPLGVSTEAFF

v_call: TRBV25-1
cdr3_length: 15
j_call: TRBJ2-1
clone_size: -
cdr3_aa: CASSEQGAMGNEQFF

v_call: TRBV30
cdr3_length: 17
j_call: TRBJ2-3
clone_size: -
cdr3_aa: CAWTRGRLARPTDTQYF

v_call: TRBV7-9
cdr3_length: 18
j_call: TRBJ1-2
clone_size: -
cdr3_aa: CASSLPLQGATIDYGYTF

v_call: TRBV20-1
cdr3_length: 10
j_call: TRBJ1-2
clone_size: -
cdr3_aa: CSAVAPGYTF

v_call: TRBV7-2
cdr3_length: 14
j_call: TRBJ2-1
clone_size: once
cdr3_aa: CASGGASSYNEQFF

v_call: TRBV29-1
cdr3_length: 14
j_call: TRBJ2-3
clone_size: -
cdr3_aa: CSAHPGQGPDTQYF

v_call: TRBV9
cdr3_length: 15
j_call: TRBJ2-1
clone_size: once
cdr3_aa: CASSAGLAGVNEQFF

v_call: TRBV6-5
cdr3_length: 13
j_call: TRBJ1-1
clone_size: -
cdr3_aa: CASTEGLNTEAFF

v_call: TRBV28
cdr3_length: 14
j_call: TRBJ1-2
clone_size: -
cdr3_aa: CAGRTGGADYGYTF

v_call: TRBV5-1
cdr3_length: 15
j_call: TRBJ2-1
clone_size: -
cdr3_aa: CASSLGGSAYNEQFF

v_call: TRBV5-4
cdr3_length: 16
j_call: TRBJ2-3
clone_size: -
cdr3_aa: CASSLLAGVGTDTQYF

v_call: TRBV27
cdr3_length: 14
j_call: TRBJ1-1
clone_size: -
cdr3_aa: CASSISTGNTEAFF

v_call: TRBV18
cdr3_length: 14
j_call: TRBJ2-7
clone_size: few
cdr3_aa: CASSPNGDPYEQYF

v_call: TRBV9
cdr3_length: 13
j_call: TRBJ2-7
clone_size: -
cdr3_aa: CASSPPVGAEQYF

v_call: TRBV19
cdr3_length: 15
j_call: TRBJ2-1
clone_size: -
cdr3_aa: CASSIRAGVSIEQFF

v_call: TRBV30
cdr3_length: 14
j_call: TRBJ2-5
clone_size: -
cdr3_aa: CAWRDSGKGETQYF

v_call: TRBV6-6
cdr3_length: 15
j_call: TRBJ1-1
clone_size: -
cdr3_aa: CASTYTGQASTEAFF

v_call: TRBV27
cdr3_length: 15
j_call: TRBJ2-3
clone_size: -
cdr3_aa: CASSSQSRRADTQYF

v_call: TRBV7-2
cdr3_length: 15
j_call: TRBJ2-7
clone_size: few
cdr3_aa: CASSSRRDRSYEQYF

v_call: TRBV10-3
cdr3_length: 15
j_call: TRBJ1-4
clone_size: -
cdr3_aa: CAISESSRTGEKLFF

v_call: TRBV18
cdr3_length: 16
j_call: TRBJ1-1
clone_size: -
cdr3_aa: CASSPVAFLAGTEAFF

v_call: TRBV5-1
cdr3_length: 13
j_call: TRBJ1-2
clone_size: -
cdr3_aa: CASSPAVGSGYTF

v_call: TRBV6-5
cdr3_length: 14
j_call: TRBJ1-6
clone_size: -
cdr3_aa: CASTQREGNSPLHF

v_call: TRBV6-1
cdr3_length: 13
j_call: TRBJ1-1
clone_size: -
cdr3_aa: CASSEDGRTEAFF

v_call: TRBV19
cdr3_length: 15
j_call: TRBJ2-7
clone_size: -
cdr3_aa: CASSVTSVQGLEQYF

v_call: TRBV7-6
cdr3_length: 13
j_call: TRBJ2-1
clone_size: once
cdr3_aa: CASSLITENEQFF

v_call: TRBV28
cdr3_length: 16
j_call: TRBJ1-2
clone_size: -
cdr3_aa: CASSLAEGGAFYGYTF

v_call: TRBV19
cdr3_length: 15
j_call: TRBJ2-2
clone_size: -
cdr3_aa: CASSIENLLSGELFF

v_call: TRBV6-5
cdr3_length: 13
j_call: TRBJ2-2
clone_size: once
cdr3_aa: CASSYRGTGELFF